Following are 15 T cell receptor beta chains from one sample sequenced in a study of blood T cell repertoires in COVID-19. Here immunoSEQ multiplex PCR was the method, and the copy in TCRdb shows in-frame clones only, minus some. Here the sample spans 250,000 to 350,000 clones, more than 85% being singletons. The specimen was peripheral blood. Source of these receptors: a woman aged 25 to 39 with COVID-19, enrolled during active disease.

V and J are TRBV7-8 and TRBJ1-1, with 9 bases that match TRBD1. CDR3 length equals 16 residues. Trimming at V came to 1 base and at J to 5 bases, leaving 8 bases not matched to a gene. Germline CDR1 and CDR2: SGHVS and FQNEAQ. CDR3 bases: TGTGCCAGCAGCTTAGTGGGGGACAGGGTTCCGACTGAAGCTTTCTTT. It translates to CASSLVGDRVPTEAFF.

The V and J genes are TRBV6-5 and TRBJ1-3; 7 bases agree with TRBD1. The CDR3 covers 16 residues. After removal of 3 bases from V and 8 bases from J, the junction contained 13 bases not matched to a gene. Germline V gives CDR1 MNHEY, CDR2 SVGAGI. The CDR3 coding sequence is TGTGCCAGCAGTTATCGAGCGACAGGGAACGCGGACACCATATATTTT. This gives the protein CASSYRATGNADTIYF.

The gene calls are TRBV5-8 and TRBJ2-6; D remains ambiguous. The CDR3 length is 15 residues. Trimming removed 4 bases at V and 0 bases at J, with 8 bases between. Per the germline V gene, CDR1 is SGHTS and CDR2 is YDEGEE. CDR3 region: CASSRVLSGANVLTF. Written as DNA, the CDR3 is TGTGCCAGCAGCCGCGTCCTCTCTGGGGCCAACGTCCTGACTTTC.

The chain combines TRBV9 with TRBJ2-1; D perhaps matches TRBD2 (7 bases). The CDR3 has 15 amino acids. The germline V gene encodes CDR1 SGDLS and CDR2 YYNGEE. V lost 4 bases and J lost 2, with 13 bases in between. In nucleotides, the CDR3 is TGTGCCAGCAGCCCAGGGGCGGGAGCCTACAATGAGCAGTTCTTC. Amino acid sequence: CASSPGAGAYNEQFF. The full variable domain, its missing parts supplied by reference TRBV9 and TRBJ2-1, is DSGVTQTPKHLITATGQRVTLRCSPRSGDLSVYWYQQSLDQGLQFLIQYYNGEERAKGNILERFSAQQFPDLHSELNLSSLELGDSALYFCASSPGAGAYNEQFFGPGTRLTVL.

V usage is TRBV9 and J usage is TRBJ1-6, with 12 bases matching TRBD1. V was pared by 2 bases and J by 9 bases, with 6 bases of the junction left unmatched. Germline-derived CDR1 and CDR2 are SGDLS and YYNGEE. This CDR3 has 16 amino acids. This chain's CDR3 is CASSVGTGGEGSPLHF. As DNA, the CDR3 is TGTGCCAGCAGCGTGGGGACAGGGGGCGAGGGTTCACCCCTCCACTTT.

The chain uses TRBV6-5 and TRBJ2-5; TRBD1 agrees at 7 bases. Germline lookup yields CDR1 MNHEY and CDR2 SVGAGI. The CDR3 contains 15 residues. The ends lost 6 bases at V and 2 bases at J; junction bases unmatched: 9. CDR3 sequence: CASRSTGVLQETQYF. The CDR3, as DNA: TGTGCCAGCAGGTCCACAGGGGTCTTACAAGAGACCCAGTACTTC.

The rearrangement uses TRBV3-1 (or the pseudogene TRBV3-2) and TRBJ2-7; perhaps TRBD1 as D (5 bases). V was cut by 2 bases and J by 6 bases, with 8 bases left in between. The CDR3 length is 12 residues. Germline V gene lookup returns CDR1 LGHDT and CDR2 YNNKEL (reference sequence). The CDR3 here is CASSQSGSEQYF. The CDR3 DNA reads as TGTGCCAGCAGCCAATCAGGGTCCGAGCAGTACTTC.

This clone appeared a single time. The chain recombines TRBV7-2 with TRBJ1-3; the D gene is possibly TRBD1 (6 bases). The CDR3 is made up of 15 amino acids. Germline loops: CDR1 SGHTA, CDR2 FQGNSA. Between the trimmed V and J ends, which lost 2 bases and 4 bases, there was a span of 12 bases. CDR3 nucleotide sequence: TGTGCCAGCAGCTTATCCAGGGGTGCCGGAAACACCATATATTTT. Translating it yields CASSLSRGAGNTIYF.

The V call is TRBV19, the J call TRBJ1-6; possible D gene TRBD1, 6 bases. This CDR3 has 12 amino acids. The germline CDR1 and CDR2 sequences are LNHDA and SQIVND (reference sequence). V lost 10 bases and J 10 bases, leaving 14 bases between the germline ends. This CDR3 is CATGQGQSPLHF. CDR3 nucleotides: TGTGCCACGGGACAAGGCCAGTCACCCCTCCACTTT.

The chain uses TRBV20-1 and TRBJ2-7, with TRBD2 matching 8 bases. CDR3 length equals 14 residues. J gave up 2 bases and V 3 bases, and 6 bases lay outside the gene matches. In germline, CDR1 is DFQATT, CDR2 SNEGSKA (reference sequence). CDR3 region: CSASPTSGTYEQYF. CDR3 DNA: TGCAGTGCTAGTCCCACTAGCGGAACCTACGAGCAGTACTTC.

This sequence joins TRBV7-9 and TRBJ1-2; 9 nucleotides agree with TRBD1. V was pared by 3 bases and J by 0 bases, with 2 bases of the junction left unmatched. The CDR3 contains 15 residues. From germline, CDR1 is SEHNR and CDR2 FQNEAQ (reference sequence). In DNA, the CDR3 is TGTGCCAGCAGCTTCAGGGACAGGGCTAACTATGGCTACACCTTC. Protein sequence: CASSFRDRANYGYTF. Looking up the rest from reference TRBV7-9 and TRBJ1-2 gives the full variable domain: DTGVSQNPRHKITKRGQNVTFRCDPISEHNRLYWYRQTLGQGPEFLTYFQNEAQLEKSRLLSDRFSAERPKGSFSTLEIQRTEQGDSAMYLCASSFRDRANYGYTFGSGTRLTVV.

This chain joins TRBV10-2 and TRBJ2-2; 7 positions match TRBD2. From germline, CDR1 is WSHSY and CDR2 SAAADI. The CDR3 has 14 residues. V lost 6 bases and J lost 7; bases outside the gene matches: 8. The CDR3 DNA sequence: TGCGCCAGCAGCCTAGCGGCTCCCAACGGGGAGCTGTTTTTT. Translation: CASSLAAPNGELFF.

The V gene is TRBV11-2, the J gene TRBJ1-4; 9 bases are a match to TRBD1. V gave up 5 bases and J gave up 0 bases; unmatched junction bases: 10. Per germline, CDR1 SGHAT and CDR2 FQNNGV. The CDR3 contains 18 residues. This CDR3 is CASSAIRTGEATNEKLFF. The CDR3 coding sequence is TGTGCCAGCAGCGCGATCCGGACAGGGGAGGCAACTAATGAAAAACTGTTTTTT.

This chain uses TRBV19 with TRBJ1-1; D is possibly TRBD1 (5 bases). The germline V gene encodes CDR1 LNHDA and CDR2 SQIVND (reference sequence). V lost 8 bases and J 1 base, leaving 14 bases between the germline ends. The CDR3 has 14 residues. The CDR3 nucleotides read TGTGCCAGTCAAGGCGGCAGGGAGAACACTGAAGCTTTCTTT. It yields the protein CASQGGRENTEAFF.

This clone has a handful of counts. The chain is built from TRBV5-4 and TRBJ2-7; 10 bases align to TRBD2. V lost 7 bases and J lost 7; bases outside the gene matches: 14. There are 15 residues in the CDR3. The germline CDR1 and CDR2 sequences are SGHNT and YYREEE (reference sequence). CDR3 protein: CASSSRLAGAGEQYF. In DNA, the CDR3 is TGTGCCAGCTCCTCAAGGCTAGCGGGAGCTGGGGAGCAGTACTTC.